This entry lists 4 T cell receptor beta chains sequenced from one sample in a study of T cells after yellow fever vaccination. MiXCR was run by TCRdb on the 5' RACE reads, yielding one entry per CDR3 protein. The sample contains about 300,000 distinct CDR3 sequences, 3.5% to 4.5% of which appear only once. This sample comprised PBMCs, obtained 5 days after the yellow fever booster vaccination. These receptors came from a man aged 18 to 29 who received the YFV17D yellow fever vaccine.

This clonotype has just a few counts. This chain links TRBV27 with TRBJ2-3; maybe TRBD1 (6 bases). The CDR3 consists of 15 residues. In germline, CDR1 is MNHEY, CDR2 SMNVEV (reference sequence). V lost 4 bases and J lost 3, with 14 bases in between. The CDR3 nucleotides read TGTGCCAGCAGTTCTAGACAGGCGCAAACAGATACGCAGTATTTT. This sequence encodes CASSSRQAQTDTQYF.

This clonotype has just a few counts. V gene TRBV3-1 combines with J gene TRBJ2-3; the D is unclear. Trimming took off 0 bases at V and 5 bases at J, with 9 bases between the two ends. Germline CDR1 reads LGHDT; CDR2 reads YNNKEL (reference sequence). The CDR3 length is 14 residues. The CDR3 loop is CASSQDFGEDTQYF. The CDR3 DNA reads TGTGCCAGCAGCCAAGATTTTGGGGAAGATACGCAGTATTTT.

This clonotype turned up a few times. This chain connects TRBV12-3 or TRBV12-4 to TRBJ1-4; 11 bases fit TRBD1. The CDR3 is made up of 19 amino acids. The ends lost 7 bases at V and 4 bases at J; junction bases unmatched: 17. In DNA form, the CDR3 reads TGTGCCAGCAACTCACCACCCGGGACAGGGGGGTTGGGTAATGAAAAACTGTTTTTT. It codes for CASNSPPGTGGLGNEKLFF.

The chain uses TRBV4-3 and TRBJ1-5, with D possibly being TRBD1 (6 bases). This CDR3 is built from 14 residues. Germline loops: CDR1 LGHNA, CDR2 YSLEER. Trimming removed 4 bases from V and 7 bases from J, with 14 bases in between. CDR3: CASSPAEGGQPQHF. CDR3 DNA sequence: TGCGCCAGCAGCCCGGCGGAGGGGGGACAGCCCCAGCATTTT.